This T cell receptor (beta chain) was sequenced in a study of Ad26.COV2.S vaccination and SARS-CoV-2 variants. Study information: The donor belonged to the COV1001 Ad26.COV2.S trial arm. General observations from the study: Recipients of either vaccine or placebo displayed similar breadth of non-spike TCRs.

CDR1 and CDR2 from the germline V gene are SEHNR and FQNEAQ (reference sequence). The CDR3 is 16 amino acids. The V gene end was trimmed by 5 bases and the J gene end by 4 bases; junction bases not matched to a gene: 7. In its sample, this clone was seen a few times. The antigen is undetermined. Described treatment: 15 to 20 received Ad26.COV2.S at low or high dose, single or two shots; 5 received placebo; per-sample allocation not given. Sampling took place 63 days after the first vaccine or placebo injection. Measured with immunoSEQ multiplex PCR; TCRdb has only the in-frame clones, and not every one. The sample yields under 600,000 clones, 89% seen once.

This TCR derives from a person between 18 and 65 years old who received the Ad26.COV2.S COVID-19 vaccine or a placebo. V is TRBV7-9 and J is TRBJ1-5; 11 bases match TRBD1. The sequenced sample was peripheral blood, obtained in a trial of Ad26.COV2.S vaccine versus placebo. CDR3 DNA: TGTGCCAGCAGCCATGATAGGGACAGGGGGAATCAGCCCCAGCATTTT. This gives the protein CASSHDRDRGNQPQHF.